This T cell receptor beta chain is drawn from a study of OX40 agonist ivuxolimab in advanced cancers. Germline lookup yields CDR1 SQVTM and CDR2 ANQGSEA. V shed 4 bases and J 4 bases; nucleotides not matched to a gene: 11. The CDR3 is 15 residues long. The method was immunoSEQ multiplex PCR; TCRdb's version includes in-frame clones alone and lacks a portion of them. The top ten hold about 0.15% of the sample, which has approximately 94,000 clones, about 88% seen once. The genes are TRBV29-1 and TRBJ2-5; 8 bases align to TRBD1. Sequenced material: CD4+ or CD8+ T cells sorted from blood, taken in a trial of the OX40 agonist ivuxolimab. The clonotype was recovered from an adult with an advanced solid tumor such as melanoma, head and neck, liver or kidney cancer. Here the CDR3 DNA reads TGCAGCGTTGTAGGTACCGGACAGGGAACAGAGACCCAGTACTTC. Protein product: CSVVGTGQGTETQYF.